This TCR beta chain was identified in a study of T-cell memory formation after mild COVID-19. Study at large: TCR clusters were largely donor specific.

This clonotype turned up a few times. Its specificity is not known. Findings and caveats of the study: For second-wave clones that peaked at day 37, SARS-CoV-2 specificity went unverified.

J was trimmed by 2 bases and V by 4 bases; bases with no gene match: 6. CDR1 is MNHEY and CDR2 is SVGAGI in the germline V gene. There are 15 residues in the CDR3. TCRdb re-derived calls from the 5' RACE reads in MiXCR, one entry per CDR3 protein. The data contain roughly 510,000 distinct CDR3 sequences, around 15% of them singletons. This clonotype originated in an adult woman who had mild COVID-19 (a few samples of this study predate the infection). Cell type and time point are not known. The chain carries TRBV6-5 and TRBJ2-7, with 9 bases fitting TRBD1. The source material was PBMCs or a T cell subset sorted from them (not recorded which). CDR3 protein: CASSLDRGPPYEQYF. In DNA form, the CDR3 reads TGTGCCAGCAGTTTGGACAGGGGACCCCCCTACGAGCAGTACTTC.